This T cell receptor (beta chain) was profiled in a study of CXCR3-negative and CXCR3-positive naive CD8 T cells. Study results and caveats: Diversity in memory CD8+ cells fell much lower than the comparably high levels seen in both naive subsets.

The libraries of TRB cDNA were prepared using 5' RACE with UMI labels. TCRdb reprocessed the 5' RACE reads and stores each CDR3 protein as one record, lacking DNA. The sample totals about 56,000 distinct CDR3 sequences. The germline CDR1 and CDR2 sequences are LGHNA and YSLEER. The CDR3 has 15 amino acids. A remark on this clonotype: Its antigen is as yet unknown.

Sequencing was performed on memory CD8+ T cells from blood. The chain has TRBV4-3 and TRBJ1-2; as DNA is missing, the TRBD1 call by TCRdb cannot be tested. The clonotype originates from a human donor in good health. Some clones in this sample may be carry-over from other donors' samples. CDR3 region: CASGQEGTGQYGYTF.